These T cell receptor beta chains were read from a single sample in a study of radiotherapy plus CTLA-4 blockade in lung cancer. Only in-frame clones appear in the TCRdb table, and some are missing; sequencing was by immunoSEQ multiplex PCR. The table includes roughly 32,000 clones, under 85% detected once. The specimen was peripheral blood, collected from a patient treated with radiotherapy plus ipilimumab. Receptor source: a human donor with non-small cell lung cancer that progressed on radiotherapy plus ipilimumab. The CDR3 runs from the conserved cysteine through the conserved F or W. A D gene is named only where the DNA matches it firmly. A clone size is listed for some rows: how often the clone was seen (once, few, many), or a class if it is expanded.

TRBV6-5	13	.	TRBJ2-1	.	TGTGCCAGCAGCGAGTCCCTCACTTATGAGCAGTTCTTC	CASSESLTYEQFF
TRBV5-8	14	.	TRBJ1-4	few	TGTGCCAGCAGCACACGGACTGGGGGGGAAAAACTGTTTTTT	CASSTRTGGEKLFF
TRBV7-2	15	TRBD2	TRBJ2-5	.	TGTGCCAGCAGCTTAGTCGGGACTAATCGGGAGACCCAGTACTTC	CASSLVGTNRETQYF
TRBV10-1	13	.	TRBJ2-7	few	TGCGCCTCCCGGCAGGACGGTAACTACGAGCAGTACTTC	CASRQDGNYEQYF
TRBV13	15	TRBD2	TRBJ2-3	once	TGTGCCAGCAGCAAACTAGCGGGAGGACCAGATACGCAGTATTTT	CASSKLAGGPDTQYF
TRBV5-6	15	TRBD1	TRBJ2-7	.	TGTGCCAGCAGCTCCCGGGACAGAGGACCGAGCGAGCAGTACTTC	CASSSRDRGPSEQYF
TRBV27	14	.	TRBJ1-1	few	TGTGCCAGCAGCCTCCTGGGGGGGAGCACTGAAGCTTTCTTT	CASSLLGGSTEAFF
TRBV7-2	16	.	TRBJ2-3	.	TGTGCCAGCAGCTTAGCGGGGGGCCCCAGATCGGATACGCAGTATTTT	CASSLAGGPRSDTQYF
TRBV12-5	13	TRBD1	TRBJ1-1	.	TGTGCTAGTGGTTCCCAGGGGGGGACTGAAGCTTTCTTT	CASGSQGGTEAFF
TRBV25-1	11	.	TRBJ1-1	.	TGTGCCAGCAGGACAGCCCACGGGGCTTTCTTT	CASRTAHGAFF
TRBV5-6	13	.	TRBJ1-2	.	TGTGCCAGCAGCTTGGACGACAGTGAAAGAGAGGTGTTC	CASSLDDSEREVF
TRBV19	13	.	TRBJ2-2	few	TGTGCCAGTAGAACAGGAAACACCGGGGAGCTGTTTTTT	CASRTGNTGELFF
TRBV13	16	.	TRBJ2-7	.	TGTGCCAGCAGCTTAGGCCGGCAGGGGAAGACCTACGAGCAGTACTTC	CASSLGRQGKTYEQYF
TRBV28	15	.	TRBJ2-1	.	TGTGCCAGCAGTTTTCTACGGGGGTATGGGGGTGAGCAGTTCTTC	CASSFLRGYGGEQFF
TRBV5-1	16	.	TRBJ2-3	.	TGCGCCAGCAGCTTTCAGAGCGGAGAGAGCACAGATACGCAGTATTTT	CASSFQSGESTDTQYF
TRBV29-1	17	TRBD1	TRBJ1-2	few	TGCAGCGTTGACGTCGGGACAGGAGGTTCTGGCGCCTATGGCTACACCTTC	CSVDVGTGGSGAYGYTF
TRBV9	14	.	TRBJ1-3	.	TGTGCCAGCAGCGTAGAGCCTTCTGGAAACACCATATATTTT	CASSVEPSGNTIYF
TRBV10-1	9	.	TRBJ1-2	.	TGCGCCATCAACTATGGCTACACCTTC	CAINYGYTF
TRBV28	16	.	TRBJ1-5	.	TGTGCCAGCACCCCACCCTGGCAGGGTGGTTCGCAGCCCCAGCATTTT	CASTPPWQGGSQPQHF
TRBV14	15	TRBD2	TRBJ2-7	.	TGTGCCAGCAGCGAGCGGGGGGCGGGCCTGGACGAGCAGTACTTC	CASSERGAGLDEQYF
TRBV9	12	.	TRBJ1-2	.	TGTGCCAGCAGCGCAGGGAACTATGGCTACACCTTC	CASSAGNYGYTF
TRBV28	15	.	TRBJ1-4	.	TGTGCCAGCAGTCCTTCCGGGGGGGCTAATGAAAAACTGTTTTTT	CASSPSGGANEKLFF
TRBV28	15	TRBD2	TRBJ2-2	.	TGTGCCAGCAGTTCCGGACTAGCGACCACCGGGGAGCTGTTTTTT	CASSSGLATTGELFF
TRBV15	14	.	TRBJ2-1	.	TGTGCCACCAGCCCCCGGAGGGCCTACAATGAGCAGTTCTTC	CATSPRRAYNEQFF
TRBV28	12	.	TRBJ2-3	.	TGTGCCAGCAGCAGAACCACAGATACGCAGTATTTT	CASSRTTDTQYF
TRBV27	15	TRBD2	TRBJ2-1	.	TGTGCCAGCAGTTATAGGCTAGCGGGAGGGGATGAGCAGTTCTTC	CASSYRLAGGDEQFF
TRBV6-6	13	.	TRBJ2-2	.	TGTGCCAGCAGTCCCCGTGGCGGCGGGGAGCTGTTTTTT	CASSPRGGGELFF
TRBV5-1	17	.	TRBJ1-3	few	TGCGCCAGCAGCTTGGATGGCAGGGCGATGGGTGGAAACACCATATATTTT	CASSLDGRAMGGNTIYF
TRBV6-5	13	.	TRBJ1-1	.	TGTGCCAGCAGGCCGGGGCCTGGGACTGAAGCTTTCTTT	CASRPGPGTEAFF
TRBV5-1	15	.	TRBJ2-1	.	TGCGCCAGCAGCTTGGTCGCGGGTGGCAACAATGAGCAGTTCTTC	CASSLVAGGNNEQFF
TRBV7-9	14	.	TRBJ1-2	.	TGTGCCAGCAACCCCGCCGGAGGGGTCAATGGCTACACCTTC	CASNPAGGVNGYTF